The 30 T cell receptor beta chains given below trace back to one sample, sequenced in a study of blood T cell repertoires in COVID-19 (dated by TCRdb to the early 2020s). Library preparation was by the immunoSEQ multiplex PCR assay. Not all clones reach the TCRdb copy of this immuneACCESS table, which keeps in-frame sequences only. Checked studies attribute under half of the gap to unresolved V genes and leave the rest unexplained. This sample gives hundreds of thousands of clones in total; approximately 90% of them show up just once. The ten largest account for 1% of the sample. Sequencing was carried out using PBMCs or T cells enriched from blood (not recorded which). The receptors derive from a young man who had recovered from COVID-19.

The V gene is TRBV2, the J gene TRBJ1-4, with 9 positions matching TRBD1. The CDR3 covers 15 residues. V lost 7 bases and J lost 5; bases outside the gene matches: 8. From germline, CDR1 is SNHLY and CDR2 FYNNEI. CDR3: CASNIQGAWNEKLFF. CDR3 DNA sequence: TGTGCCAGCAATATACAGGGGGCCTGGAATGAAAAACTGTTTTTT.

As concerns this clone: At one boundary the junction diverges from the germline segment, which might be a read error. The chain has TRBV18 and TRBJ2-3; perhaps TRBD2 as D (5 bases). The CDR3 extends over 9 amino acids. Germline-derived CDR1 and CDR2 are KGHSH and LQKENI. The CDR3 spells CASSPHAGF. DNA for the CDR3: TGTGCCAGCTCACCTCACGCGGGTTTT.

The V call is TRBV9, the J call TRBJ2-4, with 7 bases identical to TRBD1. V lost 2 bases, J lost 7 bases, and 6 bases stayed unmatched. Germline loops: CDR1 SGDLS, CDR2 YYNGEE. This CDR3 contains 14 residues. The CDR3 spells CASSVDRVGNIQYF. As DNA, the CDR3 is TGTGCCAGCAGCGTTGACAGGGTAGGGAACATTCAGTACTTC.

This clone was seen a few times. The rearrangement uses TRBV25-1 and TRBJ2-6, with 9 bases that match TRBD1. With V trimmed by 5 bases and J by 3 bases, 5 bases remained unmatched. The CDR3 extends over 16 amino acids. Looked up from germline, CDR1 is MGHDK and CDR2 is SYGVNS. The CDR3: CASSRGQGFGANVLTF. CDR3 sequence (DNA): TGTGCCAGCAGTCGGGGACAGGGCTTTGGGGCCAACGTCCTGACTTTC.

This chain joins TRBV7-2 and TRBJ1-5; D is undetermined. In germline, CDR1 is SGHTA, CDR2 FQGNSA. The CDR3 covers 13 residues. Deletions cut 0 bases from V and 3 bases from J, with 3 bases between. The CDR3: CASSLAVNQPQHF. The DNA of the CDR3 is TGTGCCAGCAGCTTAGCCGTCAATCAGCCCCAGCATTTT.

The rearrangement links TRBV10-3 to TRBJ1-5; D is possibly TRBD1 (5 bases). Germline-derived CDR1 and CDR2 are ENHRY and SYGVKD. Trimming removed 0 bases at V and 0 bases at J, with 9 bases between. The CDR3 has 16 residues. CDR3 coding DNA: TGTGCCATCAGTGAGTCGGGGGGGTATAGCAATCAGCCCCAGCATTTT. This gives the protein CAISESGGYSNQPQHF.

The V and J genes are TRBV19 and TRBJ2-7; D is possibly TRBD2 (6 bases). Germline V CDR1 and CDR2: LNHDA, SQIVND (reference sequence). V was clipped by 7 bases and J by 6 bases, with 13 bases between them. CDR3 length: 12 residues. The CDR3 sequence is CASNTGESEQYF. The CDR3 coding sequence is TGTGCCAGTAATACGGGAGAGAGCGAGCAGTACTTC.

The chain joins TRBV10-1 to TRBJ2-1; no clear D. The V and J ends lost 3 bases and 6 bases respectively, with 9 bases between them. CDR1 WNHNN and CDR2 SYGVQD come from the germline V gene (reference sequence). The CDR3 spans 13 residues. CDR3 sequence (DNA): TGCGCCAGCAGTGATCACCTGGCCAATGAGCAGTTCTTC. It yields the protein CASSDHLANEQFF.

Written as DNA, the CDR3 is TGCAGCTCCGAAGAGTACTCGAACACTGAAGCTTTCTTT. Translation gives CSSEEYSNTEAFF. The genes are TRBV29-1 and TRBJ1-1; D is undetermined. Germline CDR1 reads SQVTM; CDR2 reads ANQGSEA. The length of the CDR3 is 13 residues. V lost 8 bases to trimming and J lost 1 base, with 14 bases between them.

V and J are TRBV14 and TRBJ1-6; D gene ambiguous. Germline V lookup: CDR1 SGHDN, CDR2 FVKESK. This CDR3 comprises 19 residues. V dropped 0 bases and J dropped 4 bases, with 19 bases sitting between them. The CDR3: CASSQDAYTTEGYNSPLHF. CDR3 nucleotide sequence: TGTGCCAGCAGCCAAGATGCATACACGACGGAGGGTTATAATTCACCCCTCCACTTT.

The chain employs TRBV6-5 and TRBJ1-1; no firm D call. This CDR3 comprises 15 residues. Germline CDR1 MNHEY, CDR2 SVGAGI. The ends were cut back, 2 bases at V and 0 bases at J, with 10 bases in the middle. CDR3 sequence reads: CASSYGRRLNTEAFF. The CDR3 bases are TGTGCCAGCAGTTACGGTAGGCGGCTGAACACTGAAGCTTTCTTT.

V gene TRBV27 combines with J gene TRBJ1-1; D might be TRBD1 (5 bases). Germline V gives CDR1 MNHEY, CDR2 SMNVEV (reference sequence). Trimming stripped 6 bases from V and 4 bases from J, with 21 bases between. The CDR3 is 16 residues long. The CDR3 DNA is TGTGCCAGCAGCCTAGACCCCCTCGCAGGGTCCACTGAAGCTTTCTTT. It yields the protein CASSLDPLAGSTEAFF.

This chain joins TRBV5-1 and TRBJ2-2; 10 bases fit TRBD2. V shed 0 bases, J shed 4 bases, and the junction held 3 bases outside the gene matches. Germline CDR1 SGHRS, CDR2 YFSETQ. The CDR3 loop spans 16 amino acids. CDR3 DNA: TGCGCCAGCAGCTTGGCGGCTAGCGGGAGCACCGGGGAGCTGTTTTTT. Amino acid sequence: CASSLAASGSTGELFF.

In its sample, this clone was seen once. This chain joins TRBV5-8 and TRBJ2-1, with 12 positions matching TRBD2. In germline, CDR1 is SGHTS, CDR2 YDEGEE. V shed 0 bases, J shed 4 bases, and the junction held 2 bases outside the gene matches. The CDR3 contains 16 residues. CDR3 loop: CASSLGTSGNYNEQFF. The CDR3 DNA sequence: TGTGCCAGCAGCTTGGGGACTAGCGGGAATTACAATGAGCAGTTCTTC.

The chain has TRBV19 and TRBJ2-1; 12 nucleotides line up with TRBD2. Per germline, CDR1 LNHDA and CDR2 SQIVND (reference sequence). V shed 5 bases, J shed 6 bases, and the junction held 14 bases outside the gene matches. The length of the CDR3 is 18 residues. Here the CDR3 reads CASSQALGLAGLGNEQFF. The CDR3 DNA reads TGTGCCAGTAGTCAAGCCCTGGGACTAGCGGGCCTGGGCAATGAGCAGTTCTTC.

The rearrangement uses TRBV19 and TRBJ2-1; D may be TRBD2 (5 bases). The CDR3 has 15 amino acids. The ends were cut back, 2 bases at V and 6 bases at J, with 14 bases in the middle. Germline V lookup: CDR1 LNHDA, CDR2 SQIVND (reference sequence). CDR3: CASSISGVGSNEQFF. The CDR3 DNA reads as TGTGCCAGTAGTATAAGTGGAGTTGGGAGCAATGAGCAGTTCTTC.

This chain connects TRBV3-1 (or the pseudogene TRBV3-2) to TRBJ1-1; 8 nucleotides match TRBD1. V was clipped by 4 bases and J by 4 bases; unmatched bases: 2. This CDR3 comprises 13 residues. Germline V gene sequence: CDR1 LGHDT, CDR2 YNNKEL (reference sequence). CDR3 nucleotides: TGTGCCAGCAGCCCCAGGGGGCCCACTGAAGCTTTCTTT. As protein: CASSPRGPTEAFF.

This clone has just a few counts. This sequence joins TRBV4-1 and TRBJ2-7, with TRBD1 matching 9 bases. CDR1 and CDR2 from the germline V gene are MGHRA and YSYEKL. The CDR3 runs to 15 residues. The V and J ends lost 0 bases and 4 bases, in that order; junction bases with no gene match: 4. This CDR3 is CASSQDGDRDYEQYF. For the CDR3, the DNA is TGCGCCAGCAGCCAAGACGGGGACAGGGATTACGAGCAGTACTTC.

The chain joins TRBV19 to TRBJ2-3; D might be TRBD2 (6 bases). The CDR3 loop spans 15 amino acids. V dropped 5 bases and J dropped 2 bases, with 14 bases sitting between them. Germline CDR1 reads LNHDA; CDR2 reads SQIVND (reference sequence). The CDR3 loop is CASSAIAADTDTQYF. CDR3 nucleotide sequence: TGTGCCAGTAGTGCAATAGCGGCGGACACAGATACGCAGTATTTT. Complete variable domain (other parts from reference TRBV19 and TRBJ2-3): DGGITQSPKYLFRKEGQNVTLSCEQNLNHDAMYWYRQDPGQGLRLIYYSQIVNDFQKGDIAEGYSVSREKKESFPLTVTSAQKNPTAFYLCASSAIAADTDTQYFGPGTRLTVL.

The chain is built from TRBV27 and TRBJ1-5, with 9 bases identical to TRBD1. CDR3 length equals 14 residues. Germline CDR1 reads MNHEY; CDR2 reads SMNVEV (reference sequence). With V trimmed by 6 bases and J by 4 bases, 4 bases remained unmatched. CDR3 residues: CASRPDRGNQPQHF. The CDR3, as DNA: TGTGCCAGCAGACCGGACAGGGGTAATCAGCCCCAGCATTTT.

This rearrangement joins TRBV7-8 to TRBJ1-5; D is ambiguous. The CDR3 is 14 residues long. The V end lost 1 base, the J end lost 1 base, and 5 bases lay between the germline ends. Germline V CDR1 and CDR2: SGHVS, FQNEAQ. The CDR3 sequence is CASSLVQSNQPQHF. The DNA of the CDR3 is TGTGCCAGCAGCTTAGTCCAGAGCAATCAGCCCCAGCATTTT.

This chain joins TRBV4-2 and TRBJ1-1, with 10 bases fitting TRBD1. CDR3 size: 15 residues. Germline-derived CDR1 and CDR2 are LGHNA and YNFKEQ. Trimming cost V 4 bases and J 6 bases; bases outside gene matches: 8. The CDR3 bases are TGTGCCAGCAGCCGACCGGGACAGGGGTGGGCTGAAGCTTTCTTT. Amino acid sequence: CASSRPGQGWAEAFF.

The CDR3 coding sequence is TGTGCCAGCAGCTTGTCTAGCGGGGGCGGGGGAACAGATACGCAGTATTTT. Protein: CASSLSSGGGGTDTQYF. The chain links TRBV9 to TRBJ2-3; 10 positions match TRBD2. Germline V lookup: CDR1 SGDLS, CDR2 YYNGEE. Trimming at V came to 4 bases and at J to 3 bases, leaving 11 bases not matched to a gene. The CDR3 spans 17 residues.

This rearrangement joins TRBV19 to TRBJ1-2, with 10 bases identical to TRBD1. Germline-derived CDR1 and CDR2 are LNHDA and SQIVND (reference sequence). V shed 5 bases, J shed 8 bases, and the junction held 2 bases outside the gene matches. The CDR3 contains 12 residues. Here the CDR3 DNA reads TGTGCCAGTAGTCCGGGACAGGGGGGCTACACCTTC. Translation gives CASSPGQGGYTF.

The chain has TRBV7-9 and TRBJ2-7; a weak D match, TRBD2 (5 bases). Germline CDR1 SEHNR, CDR2 FQNEAQ (reference sequence). Trimming took 5 bases from V and 1 from J, leaving 12 bases between them. The CDR3 has 14 amino acids. This CDR3 reads CASSPPRGSYEQYF. CDR3 DNA: TGTGCCAGCAGCCCCCCTCGCGGGTCCTACGAGCAGTACTTC. Full variable domain (remainder filled in from reference TRBV7-9 and TRBJ2-7): DTGVSQNPRHKITKRGQNVTFRCDPISEHNRLYWYRQTLGQGPEFLTYFQNEAQLEKSRLLSDRFSAERPKGSFSTLEIQRTEQGDSAMYLCASSPPRGSYEQYFGPGTRLTVT.

This chain connects TRBV7-9 to TRBJ2-1; tentative D call: TRBD1 (6 bases). Germline V CDR1 and CDR2: SEHNR, FQNEAQ (reference sequence). The CDR3 is made up of 15 amino acids. V was clipped by 1 base and J by 4 bases, with 11 bases between them. CDR3 DNA sequence: TGTGCCAGCAGCTTAGTACAGGGCAAGTACAATGAGCAGTTCTTC. Amino acids: CASSLVQGKYNEQFF.

The chain joins TRBV5-1 to TRBJ2-7, with 7 bases matching TRBD1. With V trimmed by 4 bases and J by 4 bases, 8 bases remained unmatched. Per germline, CDR1 SGHRS and CDR2 YFSETQ. CDR3 length: 14 amino acids. The CDR3 here is CASSLGQTTYEQYF. As DNA, the CDR3 is TGCGCCAGCAGCCTGGGACAGACCACTTACGAGCAGTACTTC.

V gene TRBV6-2 or TRBV6-3 combines with J gene TRBJ1-6; unclear D gene. CDR3 length equals 15 residues. V was pared by 2 bases and J by 4 bases, with 9 bases between. Germline CDR1 and CDR2: MNHEY and SVGEGT. CDR3 sequence reads: CASSYGPVYNSPLHF. CDR3 sequence (DNA): TGTGCCAGCAGTTACGGTCCGGTTTATAATTCACCCCTCCACTTT.

The rearrangement joins TRBV30 to TRBJ2-3; D not resolved. The CDR3 loop spans 16 amino acids. Looked up from germline, CDR1 is GTSNPN and CDR2 is SVGIG (reference sequence). The ends were cut back, 3 bases at V and 1 base at J, with 17 bases in the middle. The CDR3 reads CAWSSFEMVGTDTQYF. The CDR3 nucleotides are TGTGCCTGGAGCTCCTTTGAAATGGTAGGCACAGATACGCAGTATTTT.

V is TRBV27 and J is TRBJ1-4; D ambiguous. Trimming removed 3 bases from V and 0 bases from J, with 5 bases in between. The CDR3 contains 14 residues. Per germline, CDR1 MNHEY and CDR2 SMNVEV (reference sequence). This CDR3 reads CASSFSATNEKLFF. CDR3 DNA: TGTGCCAGCAGTTTCTCAGCAACTAATGAAAAACTGTTTTTT.